The entry below gives a single T cell receptor (beta chain) sequence along with its context. Germline lookup yields CDR1 MGHDK and CDR2 SYGVNS. The CDR3 extends over 16 amino acids. Deletions cut 1 base from V and 1 base from J, with 12 bases between. Authors' methods: Counts of nucleated cells, estimated from reference gene primer amplification, were obtained. Clones were sequenced by immunoSEQ multiplex PCR, and TCRdb holds only the in-frame ones, with some missing. The V and J calls and the clone size are those of that table, but D and trimming were determined from the DNA. The sample records about 220,000 clones, less than 90% being singletons. The data derive from a study of blood T cell repertoires in COVID-19. Study context: COVID-19 samples, acute and convalescent, were from the United States, Italy and Spain. PBMCs, B-cell-depleted T cells, or T cells were the source of the cDNA or gDNA that made up the material.

Cohort placement rested on clinical history that participants reported themselves. The receptor's source is a woman in her 30s who had recovered from COVID-19. Sequencing was done on a sample of PBMCs or T cells enriched from blood (not recorded which). The rearrangement links TRBV25-1 to TRBJ2-3, with D possibly TRBD1 on 6 matching bases. The CDR3 here is CASSELYNRGTDTQYF. CDR3 coding DNA: TGTGCCAGCAGTGAATTGTACAACAGGGGCACAGATACGCAGTATTTT.